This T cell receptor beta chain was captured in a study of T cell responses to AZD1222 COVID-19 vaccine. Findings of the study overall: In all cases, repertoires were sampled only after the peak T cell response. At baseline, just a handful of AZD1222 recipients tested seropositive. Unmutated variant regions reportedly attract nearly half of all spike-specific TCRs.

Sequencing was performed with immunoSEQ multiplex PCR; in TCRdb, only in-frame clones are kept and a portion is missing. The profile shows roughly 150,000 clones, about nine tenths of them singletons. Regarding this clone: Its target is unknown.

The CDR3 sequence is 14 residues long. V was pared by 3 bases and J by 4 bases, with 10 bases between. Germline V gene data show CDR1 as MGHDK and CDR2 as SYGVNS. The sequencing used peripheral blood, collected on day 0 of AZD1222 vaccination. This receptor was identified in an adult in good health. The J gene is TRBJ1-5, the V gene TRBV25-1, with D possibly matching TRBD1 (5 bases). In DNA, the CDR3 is TGTGCCAGCAGTGACAGGGTGGGAAATCAGCCCCAGCATTTT. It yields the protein CASSDRVGNQPQHF.